Each of the 16 T cell receptor beta chains below was sequenced from the same sample in a study of OX40 agonist ivuxolimab in advanced cancers. TCRdb's copy holds only in-frame clones and misses some; the assay was immunoSEQ multiplex PCR. The sample consists of tens of thousands of clones, approximately 84% of them appearing once. The sample in question was CD4+ or CD8+ T cells sorted from blood, obtained in a trial of the OX40 agonist ivuxolimab. The receptor source for this set is an adult with an advanced solid tumor such as melanoma, head and neck, liver or kidney cancer.

This clone is a singleton in its sample. This sequence joins TRBV10-1 and TRBJ2-5, with TRBD2 as a possible D gene (5 bases). The CDR3 loop spans 14 amino acids. The V gene's germline CDR1 is WNHNN and CDR2 SYGVQD (reference sequence). V lost 4 bases and J lost 5, with 14 bases in between. CDR3 bases: TGCGCCAGCAGTGTTACTCCTTCGGGGGAGACCCAGTACTTC. As protein: CASSVTPSGETQYF.

The V call is TRBV6-1, the J call TRBJ2-7; the D is unclear. Germline CDR1 reads MNHNS; CDR2 reads SASEGT. This CDR3 region has 14 residues. With 8 bases removed from V and 0 bases from J, the gap between germline ends came to 14 bases. The CDR3 nucleotides are TGTGCCAGCTCAAGGACCGCTAGCTCCTACGAGCAGTACTTC. Translating it yields CASSRTASSYEQYF.

This clone was picked up a small number of times. This chain uses TRBV30 with TRBJ2-3; 7 bases are shared with TRBD2. The germline V gene has CDR1 GTSNPN and CDR2 SVGIG (reference sequence). J lost 0 bases, V lost 4 bases, and 4 bases had no gene match. The CDR3 is made up of 14 amino acids. CDR3 bases: TGTGCCTGGAACGCGGGGGTTAGCACAGATACGCAGTATTTT. This codes for CAWNAGVSTDTQYF. The whole variable domain, remainder taken from reference TRBV30 and TRBJ2-3, is SQTIHQWPATLVQPVGSPLSLECTVEGTSNPNLYWYRQAAGRGLQLLFYSVGIGQISSEVPQNLSASRPQDRQFILSSKKLLLSDSGFYLCAWNAGVSTDTQYFGPGTRLTVL.

The CDR3 DNA reads as TGTGCCAGCAGTTTCGCAGGGACAGGGGTGTCCTACGAGCAGTACTTC. Its translation: CASSFAGTGVSYEQYF. V usage is TRBV27 and J usage is TRBJ2-7; TRBD1 aligns across 10 bases. Trimming removed 3 bases from V and 1 base from J; junction bases left unmatched: 6. Germline CDR1 and CDR2: MNHEY and SMNVEV (reference sequence). CDR3 length equals 16 residues.

This clone came up once. The chain joins TRBV30 to TRBJ2-4; D is perhaps TRBD2 (5 bases). V was pared by 2 bases and J by 4 bases, with 9 bases between. The CDR3 is 13 residues long. CDR1 is GTSNPN, CDR2 SVGIG, per germline (reference sequence). This CDR3 reads CAWSRTVKNIQYF. The DNA of the CDR3 is TGTGCCTGGAGTAGGACTGTAAAAAACATTCAGTACTTC.

The chain couples TRBV6-1 to TRBJ2-7, with 9 bases fitting TRBD1. Germline loops: CDR1 MNHNS, CDR2 SASEGT. The CDR3 covers 13 residues. V lost 6 bases to trimming and J lost 6 bases; unmatched junction nucleotides: 6. CDR3 amino acids: CASSRDRVSEQYF. As DNA, the CDR3 is TGTGCCAGCAGCCGGGACAGGGTCAGCGAGCAGTACTTC.

The V and J genes are TRBV7-3 and TRBJ2-1; 10 bases map to TRBD2. Trimming removed 3 bases from V and 8 bases from J; junction bases left unmatched: 7. The CDR3 length is 15 residues. CDR1 and CDR2 from the germline V gene are SGHTA and FQGTGA. The CDR3 DNA follows: TGTGCCAGCAGCTTGTCGGCTAGCGGGAGCGATGAGCAGTTCTTC. Translated: CASSLSASGSDEQFF.

The rearrangement links TRBV2 to TRBJ1-4, with TRBD1 matching 7 bases. Germline CDR1 reads SNHLY; CDR2 reads FYNNEI. CDR3 length: 12 amino acids. V was pared by 11 bases and J by 4 bases, with 4 bases of the junction left unmatched. The CDR3 loop reads CAFGTDNEKLFF. The CDR3, as DNA: TGTGCCTTCGGGACAGATAATGAAAAACTGTTTTTT.

The J gene is TRBJ1-1, the V gene TRBV5-5; 9 bases match TRBD1. The germline gives CDR1 SGHKS, CDR2 YYEKEE (reference sequence). V shed 0 bases, J shed 1 base, and the junction held 1 base outside the gene matches. The CDR3 has 15 amino acids. CDR3 region: CASSLGQGGNTEAFF. The CDR3 DNA reads TGTGCCAGCAGCTTGGGACAGGGGGGGAACACTGAAGCTTTCTTT.

The chain uses TRBV19 and TRBJ1-5; TRBD1 agrees at 7 bases. The CDR3 is made up of 13 amino acids. Germline CDR1 reads LNHDA; CDR2 reads SQIVND (reference sequence). The J segment lost 5 bases and the V segment lost 11 bases, leaving 9 bases of the junction unmatched. The CDR3 DNA reads TGTGCCGGCGACAGGGACCTTGATCAGCCCCAGCATTTT. Encoded protein: CAGDRDLDQPQHF.

This clone was detected once. The V and J genes are TRBV4-2 and TRBJ1-4; D is ambiguous. CDR3 length: 15 residues. V was shortened by 0 bases and J by 10 bases, with 15 bases between the two germline ends. The germline V gene encodes CDR1 LGHNA and CDR2 YNFKEQ. Here the CDR3 DNA reads TGTGCCAGCAGCCAAGATCTGGGTATACCGGCAAAACTGTTTTTT. This gives the protein CASSQDLGIPAKLFF.

This chain uses TRBV5-1 with TRBJ1-4; D unclear. V lost 5 bases, J lost 6 bases, and 2 bases lay in between. The germline V gene has CDR1 SGHRS and CDR2 YFSETQ. The CDR3 contains 10 residues. CDR3: CASRYEKLFF. The CDR3 nucleotides are TGCGCCAGCAGATATGAAAAACTGTTTTTT.

The chain is built from TRBV5-6 and TRBJ2-2; 7 bases match TRBD1. The germline gives CDR1 SGHDT, CDR2 YYEEEE. Trimming cost V 6 bases and J 2 bases; bases outside gene matches: 13. The CDR3 length is 17 residues. The CDR3 is CASTHLSRGRNTGELFF. The DNA for the CDR3 is TGTGCCAGCACTCACTTAAGTAGGGGGCGCAACACCGGGGAGCTGTTTTTT. Complete variable domain (other parts from reference TRBV5-6 and TRBJ2-2): DAGVTQSPTHLIKTRGQQVTLRCSPKSGHDTVSWYQQALGQGPQFIFQYYEEEERQRGNFPDRFSGHQFPNYSSELNVNALLLGDSALYLCASTHLSRGRNTGELFFGEGSRLTVL.

The CDR3 sequence is CASSITQGAVGYTF. Written as DNA, the CDR3 is TGTGCCAGTAGTATAACTCAGGGGGCGGTAGGCTACACCTTC. The gene calls are TRBV19 and TRBJ1-2; 8 bases are a match to TRBD1. The junction had 7 bases not matched to a gene; V was cut back by 2 bases and J by 8 bases. This CDR3 is built from 14 residues. Germline V gives CDR1 LNHDA, CDR2 SQIVND (reference sequence).

V usage is TRBV29-1 and J usage is TRBJ2-1; D might be TRBD1 or TRBD2, each matching 6 bases. The V end was cut by 2 bases, the J end by 4 bases, with 12 bases between. This CDR3 spans 14 amino acids. From germline, CDR1 is SQVTM and CDR2 ANQGSEA. The CDR3 protein is CSVEIGGLYNEQFF. The CDR3, as DNA: TGCAGCGTTGAAATCGGGGGCCTGTACAATGAGCAGTTCTTC.

CDR3 in amino acids: CASSSGLAGPAGETQYF. CDR3 DNA: TGTGCCAGCAGTTCCGGACTAGCGGGACCTGCGGGGGAGACCCAGTACTTC. J is TRBJ2-5 and V is TRBV27; 12 positions agree with TRBD2. The CDR3 extends over 17 amino acids. Trimming at V came to 4 bases and at J to 5 bases, leaving 11 bases not matched to a gene. Germline CDR1 MNHEY, CDR2 SMNVEV (reference sequence).